One and the same sample provided the 24 T cell receptor beta chains below, sequenced in a study of blood T cell repertoires in COVID-19. The data were produced by immunoSEQ multiplex PCR, yet TCRdb's version contains in-frame clones alone and is incomplete. The repertoire holds 75,000 to 80,000 clones, around 90% seen once, with roughly 6.1% in the top ten. Material for sequencing was peripheral blood. The receptors shown here come from a human donor in a cohort sampled during active COVID-19.

The V call is TRBV3-1 (or the pseudogene TRBV3-2), the J call TRBJ1-2; D possibly corresponds to TRBD1 (6 bases). Germline lookup yields CDR1 LGHDT and CDR2 YNNKEL (reference sequence). The germline V and J ends were trimmed by 5 bases and 3 bases, with 13 bases remaining between them. This CDR3 is built from 14 residues. CDR3 residues: CASSEDSAYYGYTF. DNA for the CDR3: TGTGCCAGCAGCGAGGACAGCGCTTACTATGGCTACACCTTC.

This clone was seen a handful of times. The genes are TRBV11-2 and TRBJ1-5; 8 bases line up with TRBD1. The CDR3 has 23 residues. Germline V gene data show CDR1 as SGHAT and CDR2 as FQNNGV. V lost 6 bases to trimming and J lost 1 base; unmatched junction nucleotides: 29. The CDR3 here is CASSTPFPPCRGPTHGSNQPQHF. The CDR3 DNA reads TGTGCCAGCAGTACCCCTTTTCCTCCTTGCAGGGGGCCCACACACGGGAGCAATCAGCCCCAGCATTTT.

The chain links TRBV27 to TRBJ1-4; the D gene is possibly TRBD1 (6 bases). Germline loops: CDR1 MNHEY, CDR2 SMNVEV (reference sequence). The CDR3 is 14 amino acids. The ends were cut back, 6 bases at V and 2 bases at J, with 10 bases in the middle. The DNA for the CDR3 is TGTGCCAGCAGGGCAGGGGCGACTAATGAAAAACTGTTTTTT. Translating gives CASRAGATNEKLFF.

This chain connects TRBV11-2 to TRBJ1-3, with 8 nucleotides matching TRBD1. V was clipped by 4 bases and J by 2 bases; unmatched bases: 4. Germline V gives CDR1 SGHAT, CDR2 FQNNGV. The CDR3 is 15 residues long. CDR3 in DNA: TGTGCCAGCAGCTCACTACAGGGGGCTGGAAACACCATATATTTT. Translation gives CASSSLQGAGNTIYF.

CDR3 in amino acids: CASSLSGRQQETQYF. Here the CDR3 DNA reads TGCGCCAGCAGCTTGTCTGGACGACAGCAGGAGACCCAGTACTTC. The V call is TRBV5-1, the J call TRBJ2-5; perhaps TRBD1 as D (5 bases). The CDR3 is 15 residues long. Germline V gives CDR1 SGHRS, CDR2 YFSETQ. Trimming shortened V by 1 base and J by 5 bases, and 15 bases separated the two germline ends.

The rearrangement links TRBV3-1 (or the pseudogene TRBV3-2) to TRBJ1-5; 9 bases line up with TRBD1. With V trimmed by 4 bases and J by 2 bases, 3 bases remained unmatched. This CDR3 is 15 amino acids long. Germline V gene lookup returns CDR1 LGHDT and CDR2 YNNKEL (reference sequence). CDR3 region: CASSPRTGGNQPQHF. For the CDR3, the DNA is TGTGCCAGCAGCCCCCGGACAGGGGGCAATCAGCCCCAGCATTTT.

The gene calls are TRBV5-6 and TRBJ1-6, with TRBD1 identical over 7 bases. Germline CDR1 is SGHDT and CDR2 is YYEEEE. This CDR3 region has 14 residues. V lost 4 bases, J lost 8 bases, and 6 bases stayed unmatched. DNA for the CDR3: TGTGCCAGCAGCATAGGGGGCTGGGATTCACCCCTCCACTTT. Translation: CASSIGGWDSPLHF.

This clone was counted once. This chain connects TRBV7-2 to TRBJ2-7; TRBD1 matches at 8 bases. Per the germline V gene, CDR1 is SGHTA and CDR2 is FQGNSA. The CDR3 sequence is 15 residues long. Trimming removed 0 bases from V and 7 bases from J; junction bases left unmatched: 8. The CDR3 DNA reads as TGTGCCAGCAGCTTAGCTGCAGGGGGCGCGGGGGAGCAGTACTTC. It yields the protein CASSLAAGGAGEQYF.

This chain uses TRBV7-3 with TRBJ1-1; 10 bases line up with TRBD1. This CDR3 contains 14 residues. The germline V gene encodes CDR1 SGHTA and CDR2 FQGTGA. The V segment lost 4 bases and the J segment 4 bases; nucleotides outside the gene matches: 3. The CDR3 spells CASSWGQGSTEAFF. The CDR3 DNA sequence: TGTGCCAGCAGCTGGGGACAGGGGAGCACTGAAGCTTTCTTT.

The chain carries TRBV7-9 and TRBJ2-3; D remains unclear. The CDR3 has 14 amino acids. Germline V gene sequence: CDR1 SEHNR, CDR2 FQNEAQ (reference sequence). V gave up 0 bases and J gave up 2 bases, with 6 bases separating them. CDR3 loop: CASSLAQYTDTQYF. The CDR3 DNA reads TGTGCCAGCAGCTTAGCCCAGTACACAGATACGCAGTATTTT. The full variable domain, its missing parts supplied by reference TRBV7-9 and TRBJ2-3, is DTGVSQNPRHKITKRGQNVTFRCDPISEHNRLYWYRQTLGQGPEFLTYFQNEAQLEKSRLLSDRFSAERPKGSFSTLEIQRTEQGDSAMYLCASSLAQYTDTQYFGPGTRLTVL.

This clone was recorded only once. The chain uses TRBV11-3 and TRBJ2-5; TRBD2 is a possible D gene (7 bases). Between the trimmed V and J ends, which lost 4 bases and 5 bases, there was a span of 17 bases. CDR1 and CDR2 (germline): SGHNT, YENEEA. The CDR3 consists of 15 residues. Here the CDR3 DNA reads TGTGCCAGCAGCTCTATGGGGGGGGCCTATGAGACCCAGTACTTC. This gives the protein CASSSMGGAYETQYF.

The V call is TRBV27, the J call TRBJ1-1; 7 nucleotides align to TRBD1. The J segment lost 0 bases and the V segment lost 4 bases, leaving 8 bases of the junction unmatched. CDR1 MNHEY and CDR2 SMNVEV come from the germline V gene (reference sequence). This CDR3 comprises 16 residues. The CDR3 DNA is TGTGCCAGCAGTTCGTCTTTGACAGGGATGAACACTGAAGCTTTCTTT. Translation gives CASSSSLTGMNTEAFF.

This clone was observed a handful of times. The chain combines TRBV12-3 or TRBV12-4 with TRBJ1-6; no clear D. The CDR3 loop spans 13 amino acids. With 10 bases removed from V and 7 bases from J, the gap between germline ends came to 14 bases. Here the CDR3 DNA reads TGTGCCACCACACTACGATTAAATTCACCCCTCCACTTT. Translating gives CATTLRLNSPLHF.

The chain is built from TRBV5-1 and TRBJ1-3; D is perhaps TRBD1 (6 bases). Germline assignment: CDR1 SGHRS and CDR2 YFSETQ. This CDR3 spans 17 amino acids. V lost 1 base and J 1 base, leaving 15 bases between the germline ends. This chain's CDR3 is CASSLNGTPLSGNTIYF. The CDR3 DNA sequence: TGCGCCAGCAGCTTGAACGGGACACCTCTGTCTGGAAACACCATATATTTT.

The chain combines TRBV18 with TRBJ1-2; 8 bases map to TRBD1. The CDR3 is made up of 14 amino acids. The V gene end was trimmed by 4 bases and the J gene end by 2 bases; junction bases not matched to a gene: 3. The germline CDR1 and CDR2 sequences are KGHSH and LQKENI. Here the CDR3 reads CASSQDRVNYGYTF. The CDR3 nucleotides read TGTGCCAGCTCACAGGACAGGGTCAACTATGGCTACACCTTC.

This sequence joins TRBV29-1 and TRBJ1-1; TRBD1 matches at 7 bases. This CDR3 spans 12 amino acids. The germline CDR1 and CDR2 sequences are SQVTM and ANQGSEA. J lost 4 bases, V lost 5 bases, and 4 bases had no gene match. In DNA form, the CDR3 reads TGCAGCGTTTTTGACAGGGCCACTGAAGCTTTCTTT. Amino acids: CSVFDRATEAFF.

The genes are TRBV7-3 and TRBJ2-3; 11 positions agree with TRBD2. Trimming at V came to 5 bases and at J to 3 bases, leaving 10 bases not matched to a gene. This CDR3 is 17 amino acids long. CDR1 SGHTA and CDR2 FQGTGA come from the germline V gene. The CDR3 reads CASSPGLLAGATDTQYF. DNA for the CDR3: TGTGCCAGCAGCCCCGGCCTACTAGCGGGGGCAACAGATACGCAGTATTTT.

The chain joins TRBV10-3 to TRBJ2-1; 12 nucleotides line up with TRBD1. This CDR3 has 16 amino acids. Germline V CDR1 and CDR2: ENHRY, SYGVKD. Trimming cost V 2 bases and J 4 bases; bases outside gene matches: 3. CDR3 in DNA: TGTGCCATCAGTGAGAGGGACAGGGGGCCGTACAATGAGCAGTTCTTC. Amino acids: CAISERDRGPYNEQFF.

The chain recombines TRBV11-3 with TRBJ2-5; D is perhaps TRBD1 (6 bases). The germline CDR1 and CDR2 sequences are SGHNT and YENEEA. The CDR3 consists of 13 residues. V was clipped by 6 bases and J by 1 base, with 9 bases between them. The CDR3 is CASSRTVQETQYF. Written as DNA, the CDR3 is TGTGCCAGCAGTCGGACAGTCCAAGAGACCCAGTACTTC.

The CDR3 is CASSNRGRNYGYTF. CDR3 DNA sequence: TGTGCCAGCAGCAACAGGGGGCGAAACTATGGCTACACCTTC. The chain employs TRBV7-2 and TRBJ1-2, with 9 bases matching TRBD1. Germline assignment: CDR1 SGHTA and CDR2 FQGNSA. This CDR3 is 14 amino acids long. V lost 5 bases and J lost 2; bases outside the gene matches: 3.

V usage is TRBV19 and J usage is TRBJ1-2; D might be TRBD1 (6 bases). Germline CDR1 LNHDA, CDR2 SQIVND (reference sequence). The V and J ends lost 5 bases and 3 bases respectively, with 13 bases between them. This CDR3 is built from 14 residues. Here the CDR3 DNA reads TGTGCCAGTAGTGCTGGGGGCTTCGACTATGGCTACACCTTC. It specifies CASSAGGFDYGYTF.

J is TRBJ1-4 and V is TRBV3-1 (or the pseudogene TRBV3-2); D not certain. The germline gives CDR1 LGHDT, CDR2 YNNKEL (reference sequence). Trimming cost V 2 bases and J 6 bases, with 13 bases left between them. This CDR3 contains 15 residues. Here the CDR3 DNA reads TGTGCCAGCAGCCAAACAGCCTTTTTGGATGAAAAACTGTTTTTT. Its protein is CASSQTAFLDEKLFF.

The gene calls are TRBV4-1 and TRBJ2-7, with TRBD1 as a possible D gene (5 bases). The CDR3 has 13 amino acids. Trimming pared 0 bases from V and 13 bases from J, leaving 16 bases between. In germline, CDR1 is MGHRA, CDR2 YSYEKL. CDR3 nucleotide sequence: TGCGCCAGCAGCCAAGATCGGTCAGGGTCCTATTACTTC. Its protein product is CASSQDRSGSYYF.

Written as DNA, the CDR3 is TGTGCCAGCAGCTTAGGATGGGACAGATGGGAGCAGTACTTC. It encodes CASSLGWDRWEQYF. This chain uses TRBV11-2 with TRBJ2-7; 7 nucleotides align to TRBD1. The CDR3 totals 14 residues. Germline lookup yields CDR1 SGHAT and CDR2 FQNNGV. V lost 1 base, J lost 7 bases, and 7 bases stayed unmatched. The whole variable domain, remainder taken from reference TRBV11-2 and TRBJ2-7, is EAGVAQSPRYKIIEKRQSVAFWCNPISGHATLYWYQQILGQGPKLLIQFQNNGVVDDSQLPKDRFSAERLKGVDSTLKIQPAKLEDSAVYLCASSLGWDRWEQYFGPGTRLTVT.